The rows below give T cell receptor beta chains drawn from one sample of a study of CD8 T cells in ankylosing spondylitis. Each CDR3 protein gets one entry after TCRdb re-called the 5' RACE reads with MiXCR. In the table there are 6,500 or so distinct CDR3 sequences, around 2.8% of which are singletons. The sample was blood, either unsorted or a sorted T cell fraction (not recorded which). These receptor sequences come from a female donor with ankylosing spondylitis or in good health (not recorded which). Both conserved end residues are part of each CDR3. Each record gives: V gene, clone size, D gene, J gene, CDR3 DNA, CDR3 protein. A D gene is named only where the DNA matches it firmly. Size tells how often a clone was seen (once, few, many) or the class of an expanded clone, and some rows leave it out.

V gene: TRBV12-5; clone size: medium-sized; D gene: TRBD1; J gene: TRBJ2-7; CDR3 DNA: TGTGCTAGTGGTTTGGTACAAAACAGGGGACCTATTAAAAGCTCCTACGAGCAGTACTTC; CDR3 protein: CASGLVQNRGPIKSSYEQYF
V gene: TRBV9; clone size: many; D gene: .; J gene: TRBJ2-3; CDR3 DNA: TGTGCCAGCAGCGTAACCGGGGTGGACACAGATACGCAGTATTTT; CDR3 protein: CASSVTGVDTDTQYF
V gene: TRBV11-2; clone size: .; D gene: .; J gene: TRBJ2-1; CDR3 DNA: TGTGCCAGCAGCTTCCGACAGCCCAGAGCGAGCTCCTACAATGAGCAGTTCTTC; CDR3 protein: CASSFRQPRASSYNEQFF
V gene: TRBV9; clone size: many; D gene: .; J gene: TRBJ2-3; CDR3 DNA: TGTGCCAGCAGCGTAGACATGGGAATGGATACGCAGTATTTT; CDR3 protein: CASSVDMGMDTQYF
V gene: TRBV9; clone size: many; D gene: TRBD2; J gene: TRBJ2-3; CDR3 DNA: TGTGCCAGCAGTGCGCTGACTAGCGGGGTACTTGGTACGCAGTATTTT; CDR3 protein: CASSALTSGVLGTQYF
V gene: TRBV9; clone size: many; D gene: TRBD1; J gene: TRBJ2-7; CDR3 DNA: TGTGCCAGCAGCGCCCCGGGACAGCCCTACGAGCAGTACTTC; CDR3 protein: CASSAPGQPYEQYF
V gene: TRBV9; clone size: many; D gene: TRBD1; J gene: TRBJ2-1; CDR3 DNA: TGTGCCAGCAGCCCGACAGGGGTAGGTGAGCAGTTCTTC; CDR3 protein: CASSPTGVGEQFF
V gene: TRBV9; clone size: many; D gene: .; J gene: TRBJ2-3; CDR3 DNA: TGTGCCAGCAGCGTAGCTGGTATCGTAGATACGCAGTATTTT; CDR3 protein: CASSVAGIVDTQYF
V gene: TRBV9; clone size: many; D gene: TRBD1; J gene: TRBJ2-7; CDR3 DNA: TGTGCCAGCGGACAGGGTATGGGGGGCGAGCAGTACTTC; CDR3 protein: CASGQGMGGEQYF
V gene: TRBV9; clone size: many; D gene: TRBD1; J gene: TRBJ2-7; CDR3 DNA: TGTGCCAGCAGCCCGGGACAGCAATTCTACGAGCAGTACTTC; CDR3 protein: CASSPGQQFYEQYF
V gene: TRBV9; clone size: medium-sized; D gene: TRBD2; J gene: TRBJ2-1; CDR3 DNA: TGTGCCAGCAGCTCTCGGCTAGCGGGAGCGGATGAGCAGTTCTTC; CDR3 protein: CASSSRLAGADEQFF
V gene: TRBV9; clone size: many; D gene: TRBD2; J gene: TRBJ2-3; CDR3 DNA: TGTGCCAGTACCCGAGCGGGGGATACGCAGTATTTT; CDR3 protein: CASTRAGDTQYF
V gene: TRBV9; clone size: many; D gene: .; J gene: TRBJ2-5; CDR3 DNA: TGTGCCAGCAGCACCTGGACAGAAGAGACCCAGTACTTC; CDR3 protein: CASSTWTEETQYF
V gene: TRBV9; clone size: few; D gene: .; J gene: TRBJ2-1; CDR3 DNA: TGTGCCAGCAGCTCAGGCCCCACAACGACAGACAATGAGCAGTTCTTC; CDR3 protein: CASSSGPTTTDNEQFF
V gene: TRBV9; clone size: many; D gene: .; J gene: TRBJ2-7; CDR3 DNA: TGTGCCAGCAGCGCCCGTAGCAACGAGCAGTACTTC; CDR3 protein: CASSARSNEQYF
V gene: TRBV9; clone size: medium-sized; D gene: .; J gene: TRBJ2-5; CDR3 DNA: TGTGCCAGCAGCGCCCGTCAGACTCCCACCTCCCGAGAGACCCAGTACTTC; CDR3 protein: CASSARQTPTSRETQYF
V gene: TRBV9; clone size: medium-sized; D gene: .; J gene: TRBJ2-7; CDR3 DNA: TGTGCCAGCAGCGTAGCTTCCACTAACTACGAGCAGTACTTC; CDR3 protein: CASSVASTNYEQYF
V gene: TRBV9; clone size: many; D gene: .; J gene: TRBJ2-5; CDR3 DNA: TGTGCCAGCAGCGGAAGGGACAACCAAGAGACCCAGTACTTC; CDR3 protein: CASSGRDNQETQYF
V gene: TRBV9; clone size: many; D gene: TRBD2; J gene: TRBJ2-5; CDR3 DNA: TGTGCCAGCAGCGTTACAGCGGGAGTCGTTGAGACCCAGTACTTC; CDR3 protein: CASSVTAGVVETQYF
V gene: TRBV9; clone size: many; D gene: TRBD1; J gene: TRBJ2-5; CDR3 DNA: TGTGCCAGCAGCGGCGGCAGGGGGGAGACCCAGTACTTC; CDR3 protein: CASSGGRGETQYF
V gene: TRBV9; clone size: many; D gene: .; J gene: TRBJ2-2; CDR3 DNA: TGTGCCAGCAGCGTAGAGAACACCGGGGAGCTGTTTTTT; CDR3 protein: CASSVENTGELFF
V gene: TRBV9; clone size: many; D gene: .; J gene: TRBJ1-1; CDR3 DNA: .; CDR3 protein: CASSVGQGNTEGFF
V gene: TRBV9; clone size: many; D gene: TRBD1; J gene: TRBJ2-7; CDR3 DNA: TGTGCCAGCAGCGTGGGGGGACAGGGAGTAAATGAGCAGTACTTC; CDR3 protein: CASSVGGQGVNEQYF